The sequence of this TCR beta chain was determined in a study of long-term antiretroviral therapy in people with HIV. Every donor had one or more pre-ART and two or more post-ART PBMC samples. Every specimen held between 1-10 million cryopreserved PBMC. These were thawed and washed before DNA extraction. Sequencing relied on immunoSEQ assay v3.0, run at survey level. Per-sample sequencing targets were 40,000-50,000 T-cell genomes. Profiling relied on immunoSEQ multiplex PCR, and the TCRdb table lists in-frame clones only, not all of them. The table shows roughly 20,000 clones, with 79% occurring only once. The CDR3 runs 14 residues. Germline V gene sequence: CDR1 MNHNY, CDR2 SVGAGI (reference sequence). V lost 8 bases and J lost 0, with 11 bases in between.

Sequences were derived from unsorted PBMCs, sampled 4.1 years after starting antiretroviral therapy. The sequence came from a woman aged 40 to 49 with HIV. V usage is TRBV6-6 and J usage is TRBJ1-3; D is unclear. In nucleotides, the CDR3 is TGTGCCAGCGTGGGAGGGTCCTCTGGAAACACCATATATTTT. It encodes CASVGGSSGNTIYF.